This is a list of T cell receptor beta chains from one sample in a study of cytomegalovirus exposure and HLA in healthy donors. The assay was immunoSEQ multiplex PCR, and TCRdb's table has in-frame clones only and misses some. In the table there are about 130,000 clones, around 77% of which are singletons. The sample taken for sequencing was PBMCs. These receptors all come from a man aged 25 to 40 in good health. The CDR3 runs from the conserved cysteine through the conserved F or W. The D gene is left open where the match is weak. Where a row states a size, it is once, few, many or the class of an expanded clone; other rows omit it.

>TRBV5-4|14|-|TRBJ2-7|TRBD2
TGTGCCAGCAGCGTAGCGGGAGGGCCCTACGAGCAGTACTTC
CASSVAGGPYEQYF
>TRBV30|15|-|TRBJ1-5|TRBD1
TGTGCCTGGTCTGGGGGACAGGGAGGCAATCAGCCCCAGCATTTT
CAWSGGQGGNQPQHF
>TRBV10-3|14|-|TRBJ2-1|-
TGTGCTAGCGGACCCATGAGCGAGGGCCCGGAGCAGTTCTTC
CASGPMSEGPEQFF
>TRBV5-1|15|-|TRBJ2-7|-
TGCGCCAGCTCTAAAGGATGGGAGGGGGTTTACGAGCAGTACTTC
CASSKGWEGVYEQYF
>TRBV6-1|14|-|TRBJ1-1|-
TGTGCCAGCAGTATTACCCAGGTTCGGACTGAAGCTTTCTTT
CASSITQVRTEAFF
>TRBV29-1|11|-|TRBJ1-1|-
TGCAGCGTTGCAGGGCCCACTGAAGCTTTCTTT
CSVAGPTEAFF
>TRBV29-1|11|-|TRBJ2-1|TRBD2
TGCAGCATCTGGGGGGGAGGCGAGCAGTTCTTC
CSIWGGGEQFF
>TRBV7-9|18|once|TRBJ2-7|TRBD2
TGTGCCAGCAGCATCGACGTCAAACGGACTAGCGGCTCCTACGAGCAGTACTTC
CASSIDVKRTSGSYEQYF
>TRBV27|13|-|TRBJ1-1|-
TGTGCCAGCAGTACACCCATGAACACTGAAGCTTTCTTT
CASSTPMNTEAFF
>TRBV10-2|13|-|TRBJ2-7|-
TGCGCCAGCAGCTCGACTGAGGTCGACGAGCAGTACTTC
CASSSTEVDEQYF
>TRBV7-9|16|-|TRBJ2-3|TRBD2
TGTGCCAGCAGCCTTACTAGCGGGAGAAGAACAGATACGCAGTATTTT
CASSLTSGRRTDTQYF
>TRBV7-2|13|-|TRBJ1-2|-
TGTGCCAGCAGCTTAATGGGACTTGGGGGCTACACCTTC
CASSLMGLGGYTF
>TRBV11-3|14|once|TRBJ1-6|-
TGTGCCAGCAGCTTGGGCAGGGCGAATTCACCCCTCCACTTT
CASSLGRANSPLHF
>TRBV5-6|17|few|TRBJ2-3|TRBD2
TGTGCCAGCAGCTTGGTAGGACTAGCGGGAGTTACAGATACGCAGTATTTT
CASSLVGLAGVTDTQYF
>TRBV7-2|15|once|TRBJ2-7|TRBD2
TGTGCCAGCCAGAGGGCGGGAGGGCCCCCCTACGAGCAGTACTTC
CASQRAGGPPYEQYF
>TRBV30|14|-|TRBJ2-7|TRBD2
TGTGCCTGGAGTAGACTAGCGTCCTCCTACGAGCAGTACTTC
CAWSRLASSYEQYF
>TRBV21-1|22|once|TRBJ2-7|-
TGTGCCAGCAGCATTGATACCGGCTCACTAGAGGAGCTATGTTTCACCCTCTACGAGCAGTACTTC
CASSIDTGSLEELCFTLYEQYF
>TRBV7-8|17|-|TRBJ2-7|TRBD1
TGTGCCAGCAGCTCAGGGGGCCTGGCGGGATTGGGCTACGAGCAGTACTTC
CASSSGGLAGLGYEQYF
>TRBV4-1|18|-|TRBJ2-6|-
TGCGCCAGCAGCCAAGGTCCGGCAGACACTTCTGGGGCCAACGTCCTGACTTTC
CASSQGPADTSGANVLTF
>TRBV7-2|19|-|TRBJ2-3|-
TGTGCCAGCAGCTTGGGAATGGGACTCGGGGATTGGTTCACAGATACGCAGTATTTT
CASSLGMGLGDWFTDTQYF
>TRBV5-1|14|-|TRBJ1-4|-
TGCGCCAGCAGCTTCACAGGGTTGTACGAAAAACTGTTTTTT
CASSFTGLYEKLFF
>TRBV11-2|16|-|TRBJ2-4|TRBD2
TGTGCCAGCAGCTCTCGAGCGGGGAGGGGCAAAAACATTCAGTACTTC
CASSSRAGRGKNIQYF
>TRBV7-6|15|-|TRBJ2-5|-
TGTGCCAGCAGCCAGGGGTTGGGATTGGAGGAGACCCAGTACTTC
CASSQGLGLEETQYF
>TRBV5-1|14|-|TRBJ2-5|-
TGCGCCAGCAGCTCCCTACAGGGGAGGGAGACCCAGTACTTC
CASSSLQGRETQYF
>TRBV4-1|15|-|TRBJ2-7|-
TGCGCCAGCAGCCAAGGTTCCCACAGCAGCTACGAGCAGTACTTC
CASSQGSHSSYEQYF
>TRBV5-6|11|few|TRBJ2-3|-
TGTGCCAGCAGCCAGGGACTTACGCAGTATTTT
CASSQGLTQYF
>TRBV7-3|15|-|TRBJ2-1|TRBD2
TGTGCCAGCAGCTTAAATAGCGGGCCCTACAATGAGCAGTTCTTC
CASSLNSGPYNEQFF
>TRBV7-2|16|-|TRBJ2-1|TRBD1
TGTGCCAGCAGCTCGTGGACAGGACGCTCCTACAATGAGCAGTTCTTC
CASSSWTGRSYNEQFF
>TRBV18|17|-|TRBJ2-1|TRBD2
TGTGCCAGCTCACCACCTTCGTTGACGGGGGGATACAATGAGCAGTTCTTC
CASSPPSLTGGYNEQFF
>TRBV11-3|13|few|TRBJ2-1|-
TGTGCCAGCAGCTTAGAAGCGGCACCTATGGCGTTCTTC
CASSLEAAPMAFF
>TRBV9|16|-|TRBJ1-3|TRBD1
TGTGCCAGCAGCGCCAGGACAGGGGAGGCTGGAAACACCATATATTTT
CASSARTGEAGNTIYF
>TRBV27|14|once|TRBJ1-2|-
TGTGCCAGCAGTCCCCTGGGGGGGAACTATGGCTACACCTTC
CASSPLGGNYGYTF
>TRBV5-4|11|few|TRBJ2-1|-
TGTGCCAGCAGCGACTTGAGTGAGCAGTTCTTC
CASSDLSEQFF
>TRBV6-1|14|-|TRBJ2-7|-
TGTGCCAGCAGCTCCCGAAGCGAAGGGAGGGAGCAGTACTTC
CASSSRSEGREQYF
>TRBV5-4|14|once|TRBJ2-7|-
TGTGCCAGCAGCACCGGACAGCGAACCTACGAGCAGTACTTC
CASSTGQRTYEQYF
>TRBV19|14|-|TRBJ2-7|-
TGTGCCAGTAGTCGAGACAGAAATATGGGGGAGCAGTACTTC
CASSRDRNMGEQYF
>TRBV2|12|-|TRBJ2-5|-
TGTGCCAGCAGTTCAGGGGTAGAGACCCAGTACTTC
CASSSGVETQYF
>TRBV9|18|-|TRBJ2-2|-
TGTGCCAGCAGCGTAGGGTTAGCCCTCACGGGGAACACCGGGGAGCTGTTTTTT
CASSVGLALTGNTGELFF
>TRBV7-9|15|-|TRBJ2-7|TRBD2
TGTGCCAGCAGCTTAGGACTAGCGGAGTTTTACGAGCAGTACTTC
CASSLGLAEFYEQYF
>TRBV29-1|12|-|TRBJ2-7|-
TGCAGCGTGGGCAGGGAAATGCACGAGCAGTACTTC
CSVGREMHEQYF
>TRBV7-9|13|-|TRBJ1-2|-
TGTGCCAGCAGCCCGGGGGCTAACTATGGCTACACCTTC
CASSPGANYGYTF
>TRBV6-4|15|few|TRBJ2-3|TRBD1
TGTGCCAGCAGTGACTCGGGACAGGGGTCCGATACGCAGTATTTT
CASSDSGQGSDTQYF
>TRBV6-6|14|-|TRBJ2-1|-
TGTGCCAGCAGGTCCAAGCCTGGCTACAATGAGCAGTTCTTC
CASRSKPGYNEQFF
>TRBV7-9|12|-|TRBJ2-1|-
TGTGCCAGCAGTCAAGCAACAGGTGAGCAGTTCTTC
CASSQATGEQFF
>TRBV18|14|-|TRBJ2-7|TRBD1
TGTGCCAGCTCACCCCCAGGGGACAGAGGGGAGCAGTACTTC
CASSPPGDRGEQYF
>TRBV25-1|17|few|TRBJ1-3|TRBD1
TGTGCCAGCAGTGAATCCCAAACAGGGGTAGTGAGAAACACCATATATTTT
CASSESQTGVVRNTIYF
>TRBV30|12|-|TRBJ2-7|-
TGTGCCTGGGTAATAAACGGTCGGGTGCAGTACTTC
CAWVINGRVQYF
>TRBV18|14|-|TRBJ1-1|-
TGTGCCAGCTCACACACGCGGACTGACACTGAAGCTTTCTTT
CASSHTRTDTEAFF
>TRBV19|15|-|TRBJ2-1|TRBD2
TGTGCCAGTAGTATAGGGGGCCTAGCGGGATATGAGCAGTTCTTC
CASSIGGLAGYEQFF
>TRBV4-1|14|few|TRBJ2-7|-
TGCGCCAGCAGCCAAGCGGCAGGGGACTACGAGCAGTACTTC
CASSQAAGDYEQYF
>TRBV18|13|-|TRBJ2-3|-
TGTGCCAGCTCACCAACTAGATCAGATACGCAGTATTTT
CASSPTRSDTQYF
>TRBV11-2|15|-|TRBJ2-1|TRBD2
TGTGCCAGCAGCCTCGGGACTAGCGGACTTAATGAGCAGTTCTTC
CASSLGTSGLNEQFF
>TRBV2|17|-|TRBJ2-2|TRBD2
TGTGCCAGCAGTGAACCGATCGGGGGGTCTAACACCGGGGAGCTGTTTTTT
CASSEPIGGSNTGELFF
>TRBV5-1|17|-|TRBJ1-4|-
TGCGCCAGCAGCTTGGGTGTCGTTGATCAGGGAGGGGAAAAACTGTTTTTT
CASSLGVVDQGGEKLFF
>TRBV7-9|16|-|TRBJ2-7|TRBD2
TGTTCCAGCAGCTTAGTGTCGGCTAGCGGGGTCCGGGAGCAGTACTTC
CSSSLVSASGVREQYF